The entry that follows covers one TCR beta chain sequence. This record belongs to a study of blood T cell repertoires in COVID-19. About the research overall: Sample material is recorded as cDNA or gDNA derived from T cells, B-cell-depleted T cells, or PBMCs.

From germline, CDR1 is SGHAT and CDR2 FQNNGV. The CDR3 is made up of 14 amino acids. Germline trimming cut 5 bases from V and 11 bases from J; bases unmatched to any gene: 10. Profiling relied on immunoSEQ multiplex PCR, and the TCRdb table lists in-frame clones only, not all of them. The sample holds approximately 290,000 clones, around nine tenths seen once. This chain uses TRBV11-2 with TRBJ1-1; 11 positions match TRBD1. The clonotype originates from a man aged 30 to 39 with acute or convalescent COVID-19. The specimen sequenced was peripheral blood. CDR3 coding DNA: TGTGCCAGCAGCCTGAATGGACAGGGGGCTGTCGCTTTCTTT. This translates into CASSLNGQGAVAFF.